The 15 T cell receptor beta chains presented below share a single source sample, sequenced in a study of prognosis after radiotherapy for stage I lung cancer. Template was genomic DNA; TCR beta CDR3 amplified in two multiplex PCR rounds. Gene-specific TRBV and TRBJ primers were used in PCR round one. One entry per CDR3 protein, called by TCRdb with MiXCR from the multiplex PCR reads. The table lists about 12,000 distinct CDR3 sequences, about 51% of them singletons, with roughly 19% in the top ten. The sample here was PBMCs, taken before or after stereotactic body radiation therapy (not recorded which). These receptor sequences come from a donor at least 50 years old with non-small cell lung cancer.

Many counts were recorded for this clonotype. The chain combines TRBV7-8 with TRBJ1-4; no clear D gene. The CDR3 loop spans 15 amino acids. Trimming took off 3 bases at V and 4 bases at J, with 12 bases between the two ends. Germline CDR1 is SGHVS and CDR2 is FQNEAQ. CDR3 nucleotide sequence: TGTGCCAGCAGCTTCTTGAGACGGAATAATGAAAAACTGTTTTTT. This gives the protein CASSFLRRNNEKLFF.

This clonotype was seen ten or more times. This chain joins TRBV6-2 or TRBV6-3 and TRBJ2-3, with D possibly matching TRBD2 (5 bases). This CDR3 is built from 13 residues. The V and J ends lost 7 bases and 4 bases respectively, with 12 bases between them. CDR1 MNHEY and CDR2 SVGEGT come from the germline V gene. The CDR3 is CASINEGADTQYF. The CDR3 coding sequence is TGTGCCAGCATCAACGAGGGTGCAGATACGCAGTATTTT.

In its sample, this clonotype is medium-sized (0.01 to 0.1%). This chain joins TRBV30 and TRBJ2-3; D gene uncertain. This CDR3 comprises 14 residues. The V end lost 7 bases, the J end lost 0 bases, and 14 bases lay between the germline ends. Germline CDR1 reads GTSNPN; CDR2 reads SVGIG (reference sequence). The DNA for the CDR3 is TGTGCCTCCCCCTTTTCCGGCAGCACAGATACGCAGTATTTT. This gives the protein CASPFSGSTDTQYF. The variable domain in full, with the rest retrieved from reference TRBV30 and TRBJ2-3, is SQTIHQWPATLVQPVGSPLSLECTVEGTSNPNLYWYRQAAGRGLQLLFYSVGIGQISSEVPQNLSASRPQDRQFILSSKKLLLSDSGFYLCASPFSGSTDTQYFGPGTRLTVL.

This clonotype was detected many times. The chain joins TRBV7-2 to TRBJ1-2; 8 bases map to TRBD1. Trimming cost V 0 bases and J 4 bases; bases outside gene matches: 10. CDR3 length: 17 residues. CDR1 is SGHTA and CDR2 is FQGNSA in the germline V gene. CDR3 amino acids: CASSLASLTGAGYGYTF. CDR3 DNA sequence: TGTGCCAGCAGCTTAGCATCCCTGACAGGGGCGGGCTATGGCTACACCTTC.

This clonotype was detected only a few times. This may stem from a read error, because a much larger clone lies one nucleotide away. The final CDR3 position lacks the conserved phenylalanine or tryptophan, pointing to a likely read error. V gene TRBV29-1 combines with J gene TRBJ2-7; D may be TRBD2 (5 bases). Trimming took 4 bases from V and 3 from J, leaving 7 bases between them. This CDR3 contains 11 residues. CDR1 SQVTM and CDR2 ANQGSEA come from the germline V gene. The CDR3 nucleotides are TGCAGCGTTGCTCGGGGCTACGAGCAGTACTTG. Translating it yields CSVARGYEQYL.

This clonotype was picked up many times. Lacking the conserved final phenylalanine or tryptophan, this CDR3 likely reflects a read error. The limits of the CDR3 on the DNA are not certain, so only TCRdb's listed CDR3 is given. CDR3: CASSPASGSLSI. V gene TRBV7-2 combines with J gene TRBJ2-7; the D call of TRBD2 is as the table states it, not checked on the DNA. Germline lookup yields CDR1 SGHTA and CDR2 FQGNSA. The CDR3 extends over 12 residues, inclusive of both ends.

Many counts were recorded for this clonotype. The rearrangement links TRBV19 to TRBJ2-5; TRBD1 matches at 9 bases. Germline lookup yields CDR1 LNHDA and CDR2 SQIVND (reference sequence). The CDR3 runs to 13 residues. The ends lost 10 bases at V and 5 bases at J; junction bases unmatched: 8. CDR3 residues: CATAGTGKETQYF. In DNA, the CDR3 is TGTGCCACCGCCGGGACAGGGAAGGAGACCCAGTACTTC.

The chain couples TRBV2 to TRBJ2-7; 9 bases fit TRBD2. The CDR3 contains 15 residues. Per germline, CDR1 SNHLY and CDR2 FYNNEI. Trimming took 5 bases from V and 0 from J; bases not matched to a gene: 5. The CDR3 region has the DNA TGTGCCAGCAGTTTAGCGGGGGACCCCTCCTACGAGCAGTACTTC. Translated, it gives CASSLAGDPSYEQYF.

The table lists this clonotype with a count of one. This sequence joins TRBV28 and TRBJ2-7; tentatively, D is TRBD1 (6 bases). Germline assignment: CDR1 MDHEN and CDR2 SYDVKM. V was shortened by 6 bases and J by 9 bases, with 15 bases between the two germline ends. This CDR3 is built from 12 residues. CDR3 protein: CASSPTGTWQYF. CDR3 in DNA: TGTGCCAGCAGCCCCACAGGGACCTGGCAGTACTTC.

This clonotype was seen a single time. The chain combines TRBV19 with TRBJ1-2; TRBD1 is a possible D gene (5 bases). V was shortened by 5 bases and J by 0 bases, with 10 bases between the two germline ends. CDR1 LNHDA and CDR2 SQIVND come from the germline V gene (reference sequence). The CDR3 extends over 14 amino acids. CDR3 region: CASSLGPANYGYTF. The CDR3 coding sequence is TGTGCCAGTAGTCTGGGACCAGCTAACTATGGCTACACCTTC.

As regards this clonotype: One end of the junction varies from germline; a read error may be responsible. The rearrangement uses TRBV27 and TRBJ2-1; unclear D gene. Germline CDR1 reads MNHEY; CDR2 reads SMNVEV (reference sequence). The CDR3 spans 13 residues. The DNA for the CDR3 is TGTGCCAGCAGTGTATCTACTTGTAGGGAGCAGTTCTTC. It codes for CASSVSTCREQFF.

In this sample, this clonotype is medium-sized. The chain uses TRBV24-1 and TRBJ2-1, with unresolved D. Germline lookup yields CDR1 KGHDR and CDR2 SFDVKD. V was trimmed by 4 bases and J by 6 bases, leaving 6 bases between them. This CDR3 is 12 amino acids long. The CDR3 spells CATSDPLNEQFF. CDR3 DNA sequence: TGTGCCACCAGTGACCCCCTCAATGAGCAGTTCTTC.

The chain has TRBV6-2 or TRBV6-3 and TRBJ2-3; 8 bases align to TRBD1. Per the germline V gene, CDR1 is MNHEY and CDR2 is SVGEGT. Trimming at V came to 9 bases and at J to 5 bases, leaving 13 bases not matched to a gene. This CDR3 is built from 15 residues. The CDR3 loop is CASKAPGQVIDTQYF. CDR3 nucleotides: TGTGCCAGTAAAGCCCCGGGACAGGTGATAGATACGCAGTATTTT.

The chain recombines TRBV30 with TRBJ2-1; D ambiguous. Germline CDR1 GTSNPN, CDR2 SVGIG (reference sequence). The germline V and J ends were trimmed by 0 bases and 9 bases, with 12 bases remaining between them. The CDR3 runs to 13 residues. The CDR3 loop is CAWSVYAVGEQFF. DNA for the CDR3: TGTGCCTGGAGTGTATACGCTGTGGGTGAGCAGTTCTTC.

This chain links TRBV27 with TRBJ2-7, with TRBD2 matching 12 bases. V trimming: 6 bases; J trimming: 2 bases; junction bases outside the gene matches: 2. The CDR3 is 14 amino acids. Germline V gene lookup returns CDR1 MNHEY and CDR2 SMNVEV (reference sequence). The CDR3 reads CASRGLAGTYEQYF. The CDR3 coding sequence is TGTGCCAGCAGAGGACTAGCGGGGACCTACGAGCAGTACTTC.